A single T cell receptor beta chain is shown here with its context. These data belong to a study of blood T cell repertoires in COVID-19. Overall study context: Acute and convalescent COVID-19 samples came from the United States, Italy and Spain. PBMCs, B-cell-depleted T cells, or T cells were the source of the cDNA or gDNA that made up the material.

Germline V gene sequence: CDR1 SQVTM, CDR2 ANQGSEA. This CDR3 contains 14 residues. Losses at the gene ends were 6 bases for V and 3 bases for J; bases not matched to a gene: 8. Methods used by the authors: Estimated nucleated cell counts came from reference gene primer amplification. The table came from immunoSEQ multiplex PCR; TCRdb's copy has only in-frame clones and leaves some out. Clonal size and the V and J genes are those of that table, whereas D and trimming came from the DNA. In the table there are more than 150,000 clones, roughly four fifths of which are singletons. The TCR sequence derives from a man aged 50 to 60 who had recovered from COVID-19. This rearrangement joins TRBV29-1 to TRBJ1-2; TRBD1 matches 9 bases. Sequencing was done on a sample of peripheral blood. The CDR3 DNA sequence: TGCAGCGTACCCAGGACAGGGGACGACTATGGCTACACCTTC. Residues: CSVPRTGDDYGYTF. Full variable domain (remainder filled in from reference TRBV29-1 and TRBJ1-2): SAVISQKPSRDICQRGTSLTIQCQVDSQVTMMFWYRQQPGQSLTLIATANQGSEATYESGFVIDKFPISRPNLTFSTLTVSNMSPEDSSIYLCSVPRTGDDYGYTFGSGTRLTVV.